This T cell receptor beta chain was sequenced during a study of cytomegalovirus exposure and HLA in healthy donors. Looking at the study overall: Earlier sequencing of some 170 million T cells yielded 95 million to 120 million unique TCR beta sequences. Study-level points and caveats: In vitro experiments confirmed that three CMV-associated chains were specific for CMV antigens. High sensitivity and specificity were reportedly achieved when the classifier diagnosed cytomegalovirus status.

Comments on this clone: Antigen specificity is unknown.

A multiplex PCR was run with 60 Vbeta primers and 13 Jbeta primers. Repertoires were generated with immunoSEQ multiplex PCR, while TCRdb's copy carries only in-frame clones and drops some. The table has roughly 250,000 clones, approximately 84% seen once; the top ten hold 2% to 2.5%. Sequenced sample: PBMCs. This receptor was taken from a woman aged 40 to 50 in good health and CMV-seropositive.

CDR3 in amino acids: CASSLENPAGAEQYF. The DNA of the CDR3 is TGCGCCAGCAGCTTGGAGAATCCAGCGGGAGCCGAGCAGTACTTC. The chain employs TRBV5-1 and TRBJ2-7; 8 nucleotides agree with TRBD2. Trimming cost V 0 bases and J 6 bases; bases outside gene matches: 8. The CDR3 spans 15 residues. CDR1 and CDR2 (germline): SGHRS, YFSETQ. Full variable domain (remainder filled in from reference TRBV5-1 and TRBJ2-7): KAGVTQTPRYLIKTRGQQVTLSCSPISGHRSVSWYQQTPGQGLQFLFEYFSETQRNKGNFPGRFSGRQFSNSRSEMNVSTLELGDSALYLCASSLENPAGAEQYFGPGTRLTVT.